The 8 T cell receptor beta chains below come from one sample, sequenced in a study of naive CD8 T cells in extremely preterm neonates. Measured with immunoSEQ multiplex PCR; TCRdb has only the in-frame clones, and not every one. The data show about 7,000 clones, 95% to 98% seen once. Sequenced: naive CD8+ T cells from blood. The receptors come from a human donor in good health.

As DNA, the CDR3 is TGTGCCAGCAGCGTAGCTGACAGTAGCAATCAGCCCCAGCATTTT. This sequence encodes CASSVADSSNQPQHF. V gene TRBV9 combines with J gene TRBJ1-5; weak D call: TRBD1 (5 bases). Trimming left V 0 bases short and J 0 bases short, with 7 bases between. Germline V gives CDR1 SGDLS, CDR2 YYNGEE. CDR3 length: 15 residues.

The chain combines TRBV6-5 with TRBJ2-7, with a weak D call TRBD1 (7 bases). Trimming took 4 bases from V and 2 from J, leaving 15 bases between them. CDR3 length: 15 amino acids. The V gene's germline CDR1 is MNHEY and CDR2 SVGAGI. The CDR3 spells CASSLTGRSPYEQYF. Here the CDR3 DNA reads TGTGCCAGCAGTTTGACAGGGAGGTCGCCCTACGAGCAGTACTTC.

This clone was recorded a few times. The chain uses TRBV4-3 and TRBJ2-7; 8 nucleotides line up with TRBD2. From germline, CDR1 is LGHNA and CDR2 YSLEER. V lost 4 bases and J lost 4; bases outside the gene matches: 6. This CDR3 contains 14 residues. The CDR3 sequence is CASSPQRGPYEQYF. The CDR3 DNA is TGCGCCAGCAGCCCTCAGCGGGGGCCTTACGAGCAGTACTTC.

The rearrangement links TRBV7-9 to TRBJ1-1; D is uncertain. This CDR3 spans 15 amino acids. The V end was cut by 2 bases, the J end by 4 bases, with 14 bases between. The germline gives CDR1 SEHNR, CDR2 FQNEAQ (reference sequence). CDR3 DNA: TGTGCCAGCAGCTTATCTTCCACCTGGAGCACTGAAGCTTTCTTT. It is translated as CASSLSSTWSTEAFF.

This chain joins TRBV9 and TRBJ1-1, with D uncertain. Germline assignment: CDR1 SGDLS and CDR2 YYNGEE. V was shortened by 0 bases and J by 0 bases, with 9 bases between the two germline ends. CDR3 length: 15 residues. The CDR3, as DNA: TGTGCCAGCAGCGTAGAGGCAGACATGAACACTGAAGCTTTCTTT. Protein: CASSVEADMNTEAFF.

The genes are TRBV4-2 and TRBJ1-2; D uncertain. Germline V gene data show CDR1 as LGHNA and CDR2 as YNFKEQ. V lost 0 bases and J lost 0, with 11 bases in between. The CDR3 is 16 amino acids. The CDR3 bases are TGTGCCAGCAGCCAAGAGAGTGTGAAAGCTAACTATGGCTACACCTTC. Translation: CASSQESVKANYGYTF.

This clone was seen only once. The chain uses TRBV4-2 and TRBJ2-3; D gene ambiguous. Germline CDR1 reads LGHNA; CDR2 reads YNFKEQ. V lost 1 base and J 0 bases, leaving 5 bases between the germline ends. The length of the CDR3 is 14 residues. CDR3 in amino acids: CASSQGLSTDTQYF. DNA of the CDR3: TGTGCCAGCAGCCAAGGGCTGAGCACAGATACGCAGTATTTT.

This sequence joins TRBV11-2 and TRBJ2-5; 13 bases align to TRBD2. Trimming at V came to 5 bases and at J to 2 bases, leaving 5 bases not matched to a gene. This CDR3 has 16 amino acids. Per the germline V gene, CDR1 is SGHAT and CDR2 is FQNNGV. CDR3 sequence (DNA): TGTGCCAGCAGCCGGGAACTAGCGGGGGGGCAAGAGACCCAGTACTTC. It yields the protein CASSRELAGGQETQYF.